The source of this T cell receptor beta chain is a study of vaccination and CD4 T cells after COVID-19 (dated by TCRdb to between 2021 and 2023). Turning to the overall study: Convalescent patients had a positive SARS-CoV-2 result on nasal swab PCR, and of these patients, several had mild disease and one had severe disease. The convalescent cohort included six males and four females, with two Hispanic individuals, seven Caucasians, two Asians and one multiracial person. Each participant got two doses of either the Pfizer-BioNTech BNT162b2 vaccine (n=8) or the Moderna mRNA-1273 vaccine (n=2). Post-COVID blood samples were collected from convalescent patients a median of roughly 100 days after diagnosis, with a range of roughly 30 to 170 days. Post-vaccine blood samples were collected a median of around 70 days after the second vaccine dose, ranging from about 12 to 241 days. Overlapping spike peptide pools from SARS-CoV-2 and from the common cold coronaviruses HCoV-NL63, HCoV-OC43 and HCoV-229E were used as culture stimuli. Control cultures received a CEFX viral epitope pool as the positive control, an HIV-1 Nef peptide pool as the negative control, or no peptide. In 10 COVID-19 convalescent patients and 4 infection-naive healthy vaccine recipients, the spike-specific CD4+ TCR repertoire before mRNA vaccination was compared with the repertoire after mRNA vaccination. General findings and caveats noted by the study authors: The median number of SARS-CoV-2-reactive clonotypes rose from approximately 20 after infection to some 37 after vaccination, but the change was not significant. The study included relatively few convalescent patients and did not analyze early timepoints after natural infection. Among the post-vaccine SARS-CoV-2-reactive clones in convalescent patients, a median around 90% showed up only after vaccination, which suggests vaccine-specific priming. Of the vaccine-specific clones in convalescent patients, 304 of 307, or nearly all, reacted only to SARS-CoV-2 spike and did not cross-react with common cold coronaviruses.

The method behind the library was PCR. DNA from cultured CD4+ T cells was subjected to TCR sequencing with the Oncomine TCR Beta short-read assay at the Johns Hopkins FTIC core. The QIAamp micro DNA kit was used to extract genomic DNA from the cultured CD4+ T cells. The Oncomine TCR Beta libraries from cultured CD4+ T cells were pooled using unique dual indexes and then sequenced on an Illumina iSeq 100. As for how the authors treated the data: Non-productive sequences were removed, and CDR3s that did not start with C, did not end with F or W, or were shorter than 7 amino acids were discarded. Antigen-specific clonotypes were identified with the MANAFEST web application by comparing peptide-stimulated wells with reference and other culture wells. To be called positive, a clone needed an FDR below 0.05, an odds ratio above 5, and a productive frequency above 0.1% in at least two of three replicate wells. Clonotypes that were significantly expanded in both SARS-CoV-2 spike wells and at least one common cold coronavirus spike condition were defined as cross-reactive. CDR3 homology was assessed with Levenshtein distances (stringdist) and unrooted phylogenetic trees (ape) in R version 3.6.1. TCRdb trimmed public reads at Q25 via fastp, called clones via MiXCR and kept in-frame beta chains. Rows with a matching CDR3 protein are joined into one entry that keeps the most common DNA and genes. The V and J calls reflect TCRdb's pipeline rather than the authors' work. For this sample the table gives 8,500 to 13,000 distinct CDR3 sequences, of which 25% to 40% were detected only once. The ten largest account for 7.5% to 9% of the sample.

As for this clonotype: There is no known antigen for this receptor. Within one base of it there is no much larger clone, and no base qualities were kept.

The treatment or condition label on this specimen signifies: roughly 10-day PBMC culture with coronavirus spike peptide pools or control peptides (ViraFEST assay). To expand antigen-specific T cells with peptide pools and then pick out the expanded clonotypes through TCR sequencing, the study relied on the ViraFEST assay. The convalescent patients' positive SARS-CoV-2 PCR tests were from March to December 2020, which was before the Alpha, Beta and Delta variants emerged in the United States. PBMCs were cultured at fewer than 2.5 million per well in IMDM supplemented with approximately 5% human AB serum and about 10 IU/ml IL-2, with about 10 ug/ml peptide pools added. On days 3 and 7, half of the culture medium was replaced with fresh IL-2-containing medium. After approximately eleven days of culture, CD4+ T cells were isolated by negative selection with the EasySep CD4+ T cell isolation kit. Ficoll-Paque Plus gradient centrifugation was used to isolate PBMCs from whole blood, and the isolated PBMCs were then either used fresh or cryopreserved at -140C. Culture conditions were generally each tested in triplicate wells.

Trimming leaves V shorter by 2 bases and J shorter by 9 bases, with the junction holding 3 bases beyond the gene matches. Spanning cysteine to phenylalanine, the CDR3 consists of 14 amino acids. Only CDR3 DNA remains: 42 bases, in frame from the first base. According to the germline V gene, CDR1 reads KGHSH and CDR2 reads LQKENI. This receptor was taken from a human donor who had recovered from COVID-19. The specimen sequenced was CD4+ T cells from blood, cultured in vitro. The receptor chain draws on TRBV18 and TRBJ1-6; TRBD1 matches 8 bases in the middle. The nucleotide sequence is given as TGTGCCAGCTCACCATCAGGACAGGGTTCACCCCTCCACTTT. The translation is CASSPSGQGSPLHF.